Listed here is a single T cell receptor beta chain. Its antigen is not known. This sample was taken from a study of response to subunit inactivated influenza vaccine. Points from the study as a whole: Each seasonal influenza vaccination, the authors suggested, recruits few new T cells.

TCRdb re-derived calls from the RT-PCR reads in MiXCR, one entry per CDR3 protein. The table shows fewer than 350,000 distinct CDR3 sequences, with 20% to 25% occurring only once. The CDR3 covers 15 residues. Germline values: CDR1 MNHEY, CDR2 SMNVEV (reference sequence). V lost 3 bases and J lost 0, with 12 bases in between. Source: PBMCs from blood, taken approximately 20 months after vaccination. The chain recombines TRBV27 with TRBJ2-7, with TRBD2 as a possible D gene (6 bases). The receptor comes from a man between 50 and 70 years old who received an inactivated influenza vaccine. CDR3 nucleotide sequence: TGTGCCAGCAGTTTCGGCGGGAAGCACTCCTACGAGCAGTACTTC. Its translation is CASSFGGKHSYEQYF.